This TCR beta chain was obtained from a study of blood T cell repertoires in COVID-19. Study context: The cDNA or gDNA used as material had been derived from T cells, B-cell-depleted T cells, or PBMCs.

Authors' processing steps: How many nucleated cells were present was estimated from reference gene primer amplification. Produced via immunoSEQ multiplex PCR; TCRdb's table is partial and in-frame only. V, J and clone size derive from that table, while D and trimming were established from the DNA sequence. Among about 100,000 clones listed, roughly 81% were seen once. This CDR3 is 16 amino acids long. The germline CDR1 and CDR2 sequences are MDHEN and SYDVKM. Trimming took 4 bases from V and 3 from J; bases not matched to a gene: 8. The chain combines TRBV28 with TRBJ2-7; 11 bases map to TRBD1. Sequenced input: peripheral blood. The receptor was derived from a human donor in a cohort sampled during active COVID-19. The CDR3 DNA follows: TGTGCCAGCAGTTCGTTGCCGGGACAGGGGGGCTACGAGCAGTACTTC. Translation gives CASSSLPGQGGYEQYF. Using reference TRBV28 and TRBJ2-7 for the parts outside the CDR3, the full variable domain is DVKVTQSSRYLVKRTGEKVFLECVQDMDHENMFWYRQDPGLGLRLIYFSYDVKMKEKGDIPEGYSVSREKKERFSLILESASTNQTSMYLCASSSLPGQGGYEQYFGPGTRLTVT.